This T cell receptor beta chain was captured by sequencing in a study of technical replicates of blood from a few donors. TCRdb keeps only in-frame clones here, not all; method: immunoSEQ multiplex PCR. This table has about 100,000 clones, approximately 95% appearing once. For this clone: Other nucleotide sequences in the sample specify the same CDR3.

This receptor was identified in a human donor in good health. The specimen sequenced was T cells isolated from PBMCs.

CDR3 coding DNA: TGTGCCAGCTCACCGGGCGGGACTAATGAAAAACTGTTTTTT. This translates into CASSPGGTNEKLFF. The chain links TRBV18 to TRBJ1-4; D unclear. V lost 3 bases to trimming and J lost 2 bases, with 7 bases between them. Per the germline V gene, CDR1 is KGHSH and CDR2 is LQKENI. This CDR3 contains 14 residues.